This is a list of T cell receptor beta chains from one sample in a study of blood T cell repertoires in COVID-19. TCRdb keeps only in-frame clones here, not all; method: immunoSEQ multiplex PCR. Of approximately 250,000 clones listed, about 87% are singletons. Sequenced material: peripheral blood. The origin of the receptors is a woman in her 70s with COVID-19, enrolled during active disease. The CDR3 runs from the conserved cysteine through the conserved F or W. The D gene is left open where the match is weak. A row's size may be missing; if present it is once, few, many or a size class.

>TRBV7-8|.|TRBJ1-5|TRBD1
CASSPTGTEGQPQHF
TGTGCCAGCAGCCCAACCGGGACAGAGGGTCAGCCCCAGCATTTT
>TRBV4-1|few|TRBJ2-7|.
CASSLGGHSSYEQYF
TGCGCCAGCAGCCTTGGGGGACACTCCTCCTACGAGCAGTACTTC
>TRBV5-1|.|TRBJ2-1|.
CASSLAVFSAGIVDEQFF
TGCGCCAGCAGCTTGGCCGTTTTTAGCGCTGGGATTGTAGATGAGCAGTTCTTC
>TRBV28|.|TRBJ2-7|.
CASSLSGGAFSYEQYF
TGTGCCAGCAGTTTATCTGGCGGAGCATTCTCCTACGAGCAGTACTTC
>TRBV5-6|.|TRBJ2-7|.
CASSLAGFYEQYF
TGTGCCAGCAGCTTGGCAGGGTTCTACGAGCAGTACTTC
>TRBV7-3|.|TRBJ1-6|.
CASSSIAGNSPLHF
TGTGCCAGCAGCTCCATAGCAGGGAATTCACCCCTCCACTTT
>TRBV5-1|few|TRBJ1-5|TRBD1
CASSLEAGTGAPQHF
TGCGCCAGCAGCTTGGAGGCCGGGACAGGGGCGCCCCAGCATTTT
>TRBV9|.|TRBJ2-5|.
CASSVGGGNGETQYF
TGTGCCAGCAGCGTAGGGGGCGGGAACGGAGAGACCCAGTACTTC
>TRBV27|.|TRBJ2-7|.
CASSLKDTFYEQYF
TGTGCCAGCAGTTTAAAGGACACTTTCTACGAGCAGTACTTC
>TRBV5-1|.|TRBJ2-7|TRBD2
CASSSSGTSGGFEQYF
TGCGCCAGCAGCTCCTCCGGGACTAGCGGGGGATTCGAGCAGTACTTC
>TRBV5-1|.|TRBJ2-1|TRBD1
CASSLEPQGVSYNEQFF
TGCGCCAGCAGCTTGGAGCCCCAGGGGGTCTCCTACAATGAGCAGTTCTTC
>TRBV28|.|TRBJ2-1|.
CASSLTNFGQFF
TGTGCCAGCAGCCTAACCAATTTCGGGCAGTTCTTC
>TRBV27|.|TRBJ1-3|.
CASSLSPALGNTIYF
TGTGCCAGCAGTTTAAGCCCAGCGCTCGGAAACACCATATATTTT
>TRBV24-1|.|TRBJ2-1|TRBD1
CATSDWDRGPYNEQFF
TGTGCCACCAGTGATTGGGACAGGGGGCCGTACAATGAGCAGTTCTTC
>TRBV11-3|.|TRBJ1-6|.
CASSPRQGYNSPLHF
TGTGCCAGCAGCCCCCGGCAGGGTTATAATTCACCCCTCCACTTT
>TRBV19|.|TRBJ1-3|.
CASSIVSSGNTIYF
TGTGCCAGTAGTATCGTGAGCTCTGGAAACACCATATATTTT
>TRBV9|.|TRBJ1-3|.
CASSVGGRGSSGNTIYF
TGTGCCAGCAGCGTAGGTGGCAGGGGAAGCTCTGGAAACACCATATATTTT
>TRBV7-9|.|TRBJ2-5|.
CASSLDGGTAQETQYF
TGTGCCAGCAGCTTAGACGGCGGGACAGCACAAGAGACCCAGTACTTC
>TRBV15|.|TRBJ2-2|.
CATSRDIGDSNTGELFF
TGTGCCACCAGCAGAGATATAGGGGATTCGAACACCGGGGAGCTGTTTTTT
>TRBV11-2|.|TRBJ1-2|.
CASSLGQAAEGYTF
TGTGCCAGCAGCTTAGGACAGGCGGCGGAAGGCTACACCTTC
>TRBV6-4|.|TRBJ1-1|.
CASSKGTRDIQRDTEAFF
TGTGCCAGCAGCAAAGGGACCCGGGACATCCAAAGGGACACTGAAGCTTTCTTT
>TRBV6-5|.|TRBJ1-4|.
CASSYRGANEKLFF
TGTGCCAGCAGTTACCGGGGGGCTAATGAAAAACTGTTTTTT
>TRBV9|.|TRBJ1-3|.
CASSVATGRRGDGNTIYF
TGTGCCAGCAGCGTAGCTACAGGGCGCAGGGGAGACGGAAACACCATATATTTT
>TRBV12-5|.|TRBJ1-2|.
CASGSASRGGYTF
TGTGCTAGTGGCTCTGCTAGTCGGGGTGGCTACACCTTC
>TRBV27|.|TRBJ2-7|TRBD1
CASSLDRGDEQYF
TGTGCCAGCAGCCTAGACAGGGGTGACGAGCAGTACTTC
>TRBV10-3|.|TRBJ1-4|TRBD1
CAISESGQGSEKLFF
TGTGCCATCAGTGAGTCAGGACAGGGAAGTGAAAAACTGTTTTTT
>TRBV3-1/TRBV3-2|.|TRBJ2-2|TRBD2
CASSRRVAGPTSSGGELFF
TGTGCCAGCAGCCGCAGAGTAGCGGGCCCGACCTCGAGCGGCGGGGAGCTGTTTTTT
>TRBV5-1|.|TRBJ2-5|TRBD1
CASTPGQGETQYF
TGCGCCAGCACACCGGGACAGGGAGAGACCCAGTACTTC
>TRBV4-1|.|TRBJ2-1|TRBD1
CASSQDPGQGSYNEQFF
TGCGCCAGCAGCCAGGACCCGGGACAGGGGTCCTACAATGAGCAGTTCTTC
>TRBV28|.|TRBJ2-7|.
CATRQAPYEQYF
TGTGCCACCCGACAGGCCCCCTACGAGCAGTACTTC
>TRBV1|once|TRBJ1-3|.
CTSSTLRIYLGHTIYF
TGCACCAGCAGCACCCTGAGGATCTATCTCGGCCACACCATATATTTT
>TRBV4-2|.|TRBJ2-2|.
CASSQDSGKSGELFF
TGTGCCAGCAGCCAAGATTCCGGGAAGTCCGGGGAGCTGTTTTTT
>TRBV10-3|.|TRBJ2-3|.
CAISEGTGADTQYF
TGTGCCATCAGTGAAGGGACGGGGGCAGATACGCAGTATTTT
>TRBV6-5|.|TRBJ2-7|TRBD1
CASSYDRGGPYEQYF
TGTGCCAGCAGTTATGACAGGGGGGGACCCTACGAGCAGTACTTC
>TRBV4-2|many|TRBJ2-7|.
CASSQDSYEQYF
TGTGCCAGCAGCCAAGATAGCTACGAGCAGTACTTC
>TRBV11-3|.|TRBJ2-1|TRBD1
CASSEQGGLNEQFF
TGTGCCAGCAGCGAACAGGGGGGACTGAATGAGCAGTTCTTC
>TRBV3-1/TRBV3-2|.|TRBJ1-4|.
CASSQDSPNEKLFF
TGTGCCAGCAGCCAGGACAGTCCTAATGAAAAACTGTTTTTT
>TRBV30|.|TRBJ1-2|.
CAWSVGGDHYGYTF
TGTGCCTGGAGTGTAGGAGGGGATCACTATGGCTACACCTTC
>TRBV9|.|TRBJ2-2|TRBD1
CASRQGVNGELFF
TGTGCCAGCAGGCAGGGGGTAAACGGGGAGCTGTTTTTT
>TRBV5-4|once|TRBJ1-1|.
CASSNRPSPNTEAFF
TGTGCCAGCAGCAATCGTCCCTCTCCTAACACTGAAGCTTTCTTT
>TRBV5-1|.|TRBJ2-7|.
CASSTGERIHEQYF
TGCGCCAGCAGTACGGGGGAGAGGATCCACGAGCAGTACTTC
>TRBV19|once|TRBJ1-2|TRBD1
CASSRGDRGNYGYTF
TGTGCCAGTAGTCGTGGGGACAGGGGCAACTATGGCTACACCTTC
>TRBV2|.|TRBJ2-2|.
CASSALANTGELFF
TGTGCCAGCAGTGCCCTAGCTAACACCGGGGAGCTGTTTTTT
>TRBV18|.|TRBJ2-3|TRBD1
CASSPTGGTDTQYF
TGTGCCAGCTCCCCCACAGGGGGAACAGATACGCAGTATTTT
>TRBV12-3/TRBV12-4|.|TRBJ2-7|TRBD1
CASRGQGAYEQYF
TGTGCCAGCAGGGGACAGGGGGCCTACGAGCAGTACTTC
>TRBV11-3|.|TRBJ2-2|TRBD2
CARGGLAGDDRPGELFF
TGTGCCCGCGGCGGACTAGCGGGAGACGATAGGCCCGGGGAGCTGTTTTTT
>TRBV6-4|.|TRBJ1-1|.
CASSLRHNTEAFF
TGTGCCAGCAGTCTCAGACACAACACTGAAGCTTTCTTT
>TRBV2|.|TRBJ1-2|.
CASSEDGGRFTRGYTF
TGTGCCAGCAGTGAAGATGGAGGGAGGTTTACTCGTGGCTACACCTTC
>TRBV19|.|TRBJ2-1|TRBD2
CASRREGLAFYNEQFF
TGTGCCAGTAGGAGGGAGGGACTAGCGTTCTACAATGAGCAGTTCTTC
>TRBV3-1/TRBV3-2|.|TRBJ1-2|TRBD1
CASSQIGTGEGYGYTF
TGTGCCAGCAGCCAAATAGGGACAGGGGAGGGCTATGGCTACACCTTC
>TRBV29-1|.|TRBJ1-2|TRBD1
CSVTGTEGYGYTF
TGCAGCGTCACCGGGACAGAGGGCTATGGCTACACCTTC
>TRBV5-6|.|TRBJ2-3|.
CASSPFGVTSTDTQYF
TGTGCCAGCAGCCCTTTCGGGGTTACTAGCACAGATACGCAGTATTTT
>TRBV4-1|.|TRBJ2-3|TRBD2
CASSQKPGLAGGNVVTDTQYF
TGCGCCAGCAGCCAAAAGCCGGGACTAGCGGGAGGGAATGTGGTCACAGATACGCAGTATTTT
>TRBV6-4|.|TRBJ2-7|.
CASSREGGFSYEQYF
TGTGCCAGCTCCCGAGAAGGGGGATTCTCCTACGAGCAGTACTTC
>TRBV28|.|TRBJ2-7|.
CASSSGVYEQYF
TGTGCCAGCAGTTCTGGAGTTTACGAGCAGTACTTC
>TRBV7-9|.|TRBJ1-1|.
CASSSRQENTEAFF
TGTGCCAGCAGCTCTCGACAGGAGAACACTGAAGCTTTCTTT
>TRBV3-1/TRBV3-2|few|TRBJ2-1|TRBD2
CASSQGVAGGSNEQFF
TGTGCCAGCAGCCAAGGGGTAGCGGGAGGGAGCAATGAGCAGTTCTTC